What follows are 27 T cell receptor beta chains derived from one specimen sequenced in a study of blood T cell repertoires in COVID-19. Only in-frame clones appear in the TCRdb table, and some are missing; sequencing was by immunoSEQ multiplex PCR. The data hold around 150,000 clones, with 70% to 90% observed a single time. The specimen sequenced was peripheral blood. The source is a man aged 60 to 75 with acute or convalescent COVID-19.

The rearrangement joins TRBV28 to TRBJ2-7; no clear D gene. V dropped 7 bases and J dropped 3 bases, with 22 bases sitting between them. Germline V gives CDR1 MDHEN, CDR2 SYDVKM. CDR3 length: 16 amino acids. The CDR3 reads CASISSRRANLYEQYF. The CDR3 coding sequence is TGTGCCAGCATCTCCTCGCGTCGAGCTAACCTCTACGAGCAGTACTTC.

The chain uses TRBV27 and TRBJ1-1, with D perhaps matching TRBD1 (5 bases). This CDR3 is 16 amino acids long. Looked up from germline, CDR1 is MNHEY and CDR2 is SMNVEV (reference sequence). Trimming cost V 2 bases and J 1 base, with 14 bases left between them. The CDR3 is CASSLMTATWNTEAFF. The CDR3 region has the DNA TGTGCCAGCAGTTTAATGACAGCAACTTGGAACACTGAAGCTTTCTTT.

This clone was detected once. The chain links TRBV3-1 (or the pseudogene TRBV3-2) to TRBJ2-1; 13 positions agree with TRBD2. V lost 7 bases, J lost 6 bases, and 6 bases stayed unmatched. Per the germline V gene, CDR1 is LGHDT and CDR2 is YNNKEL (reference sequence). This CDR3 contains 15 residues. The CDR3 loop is CASTSGTSGANEQFF. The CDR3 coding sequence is TGTGCCAGCACCTCCGGGACTAGCGGGGCCAATGAGCAGTTCTTC.

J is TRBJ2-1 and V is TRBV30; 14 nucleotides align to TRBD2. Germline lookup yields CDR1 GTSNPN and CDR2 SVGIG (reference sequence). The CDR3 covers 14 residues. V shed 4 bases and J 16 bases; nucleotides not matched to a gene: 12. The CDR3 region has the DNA TGTGCCTGGACAATGGGACTAGCGGGAGTCCCTTACTTCTTC. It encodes CAWTMGLAGVPYFF. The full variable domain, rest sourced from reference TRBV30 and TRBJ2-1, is SQTIHQWPATLVQPVGSPLSLECTVEGTSNPNLYWYRQAAGRGLQLLFYSVGIGQISSEVPQNLSASRPQDRQFILSSKKLLLSDSGFYLCAWTMGLAGVPYFFGPGTRLTVL.

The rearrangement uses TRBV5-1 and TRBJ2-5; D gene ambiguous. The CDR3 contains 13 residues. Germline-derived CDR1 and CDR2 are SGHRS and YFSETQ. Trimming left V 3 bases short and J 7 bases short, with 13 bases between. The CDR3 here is CASSSLSGGTQYF. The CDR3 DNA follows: TGCGCCAGCAGCTCGCTAAGTGGTGGGACCCAGTACTTC.

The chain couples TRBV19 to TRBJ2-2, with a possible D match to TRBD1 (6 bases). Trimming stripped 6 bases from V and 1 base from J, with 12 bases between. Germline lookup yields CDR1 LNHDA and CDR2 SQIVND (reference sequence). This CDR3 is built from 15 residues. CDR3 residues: CASRFQTGNTGELFF. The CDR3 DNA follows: TGTGCCAGTAGATTTCAGACAGGGAACACCGGGGAGCTGTTTTTT.

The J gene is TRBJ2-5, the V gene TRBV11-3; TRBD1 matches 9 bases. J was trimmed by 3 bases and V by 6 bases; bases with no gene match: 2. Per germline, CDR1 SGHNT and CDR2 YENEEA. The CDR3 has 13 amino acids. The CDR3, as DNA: TGTGCCAGCAGTCGACAGGGGGAAGAGACCCAGTACTTC. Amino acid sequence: CASSRQGEETQYF.

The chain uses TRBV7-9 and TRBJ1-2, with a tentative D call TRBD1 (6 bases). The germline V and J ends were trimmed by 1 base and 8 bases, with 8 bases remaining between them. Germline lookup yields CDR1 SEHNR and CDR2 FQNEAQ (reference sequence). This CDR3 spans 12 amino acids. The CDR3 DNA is TGTGCCAGCAGCTTAGGCCAGGGGGGCTACACCTTC. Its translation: CASSLGQGGYTF.

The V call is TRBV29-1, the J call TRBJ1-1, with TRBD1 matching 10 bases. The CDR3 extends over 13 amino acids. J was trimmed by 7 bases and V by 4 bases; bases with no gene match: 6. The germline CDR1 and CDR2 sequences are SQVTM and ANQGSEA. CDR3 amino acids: CSVVPGQGFEAFF. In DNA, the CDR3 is TGCAGCGTTGTGCCGGGACAGGGGTTTGAAGCTTTCTTT.

The CDR3 nucleotides read TGTGCCAGCAGCTTAGGGGGAGAATATGGCTACACCTTC. Translated, it gives CASSLGGEYGYTF. The V call is TRBV7-6, the J call TRBJ1-2; no clear D. This CDR3 has 13 residues. CDR1 and CDR2 from the germline V gene are SGHVS and FNYEAQ. V lost 1 base to trimming and J lost 5 bases, with 8 bases between them.

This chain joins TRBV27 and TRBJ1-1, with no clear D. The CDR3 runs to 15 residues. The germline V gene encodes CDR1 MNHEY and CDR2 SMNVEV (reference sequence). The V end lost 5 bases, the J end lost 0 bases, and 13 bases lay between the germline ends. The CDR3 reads CASSPAGRVNTEAFF. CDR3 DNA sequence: TGTGCCAGCAGTCCCGCCGGGAGGGTGAACACTGAAGCTTTCTTT.

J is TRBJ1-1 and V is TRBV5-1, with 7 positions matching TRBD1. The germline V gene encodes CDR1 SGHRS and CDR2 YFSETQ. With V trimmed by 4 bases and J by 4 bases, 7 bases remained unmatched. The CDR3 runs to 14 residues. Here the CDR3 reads CASSTGTVGTEAFF. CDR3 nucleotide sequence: TGCGCCAGCAGCACCGGGACAGTTGGCACTGAAGCTTTCTTT.

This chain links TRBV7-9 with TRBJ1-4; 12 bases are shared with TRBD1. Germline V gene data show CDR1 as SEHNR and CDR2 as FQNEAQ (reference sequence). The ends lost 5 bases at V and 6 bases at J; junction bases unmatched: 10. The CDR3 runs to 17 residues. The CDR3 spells CASSRGTGGRGDEKLFF. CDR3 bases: TGTGCCAGCAGCAGAGGGACAGGGGGCCGGGGGGATGAAAAACTGTTTTTT.

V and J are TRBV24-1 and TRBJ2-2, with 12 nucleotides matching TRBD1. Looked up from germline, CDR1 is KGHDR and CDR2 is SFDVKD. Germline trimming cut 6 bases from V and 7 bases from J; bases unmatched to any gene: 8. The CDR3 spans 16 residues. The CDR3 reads CATSRMGQGANGELFF. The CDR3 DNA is TGTGCCACCAGTCGGATGGGACAGGGGGCAAACGGGGAGCTGTTTTTT.

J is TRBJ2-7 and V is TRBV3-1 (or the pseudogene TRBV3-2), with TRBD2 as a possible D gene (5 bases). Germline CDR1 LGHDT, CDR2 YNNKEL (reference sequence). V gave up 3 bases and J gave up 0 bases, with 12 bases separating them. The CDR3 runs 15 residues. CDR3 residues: CASSHLASSSYEQYF. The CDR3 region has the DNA TGTGCCAGCAGCCACTTAGCGTCCAGCTCCTACGAGCAGTACTTC.

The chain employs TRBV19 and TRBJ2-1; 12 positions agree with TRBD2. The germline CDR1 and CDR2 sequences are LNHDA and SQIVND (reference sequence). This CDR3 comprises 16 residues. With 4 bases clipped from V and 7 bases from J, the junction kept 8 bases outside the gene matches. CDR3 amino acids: CASSRTGTSGWNEQFF. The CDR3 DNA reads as TGTGCCAGTAGTAGGACCGGGACTAGCGGGTGGAATGAGCAGTTCTTC.

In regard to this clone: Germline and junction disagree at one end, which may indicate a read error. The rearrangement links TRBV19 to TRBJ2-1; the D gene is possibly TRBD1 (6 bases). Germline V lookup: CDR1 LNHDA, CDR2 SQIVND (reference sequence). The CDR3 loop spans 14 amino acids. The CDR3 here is CASSRNPTRGGRLF. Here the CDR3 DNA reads TGTGCCAGTAGTAGAAACCCCACCAGGGGTGGGCGACTCTTC.

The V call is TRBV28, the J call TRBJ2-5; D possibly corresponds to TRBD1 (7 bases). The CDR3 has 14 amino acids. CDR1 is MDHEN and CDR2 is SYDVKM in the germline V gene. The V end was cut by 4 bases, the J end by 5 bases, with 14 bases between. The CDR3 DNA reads TGTGCCAGCAGTTCCGCACAGGGGACTGAGACCCAGTACTTC. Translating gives CASSSAQGTETQYF.

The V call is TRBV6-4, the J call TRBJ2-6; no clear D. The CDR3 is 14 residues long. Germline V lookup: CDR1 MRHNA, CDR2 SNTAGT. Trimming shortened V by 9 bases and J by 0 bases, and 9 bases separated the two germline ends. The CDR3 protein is CARSIHSGANVLTF. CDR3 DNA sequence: TGTGCCAGATCTATCCACTCTGGGGCCAACGTCCTGACTTTC.

The CDR3 bases are TGTGCCAGCAGCCAAGCGCAGGGTAGCTACGAGCAGTACTTC. It yields the protein CASSQAQGSYEQYF. The V and J genes are TRBV3-1 (or the pseudogene TRBV3-2) and TRBJ2-7; D is possibly TRBD1 (5 bases). This CDR3 is 14 amino acids long. V was cut by 1 base and J by 3 bases, with 10 bases left in between. Looked up from germline, CDR1 is LGHDT and CDR2 is YNNKEL (reference sequence).

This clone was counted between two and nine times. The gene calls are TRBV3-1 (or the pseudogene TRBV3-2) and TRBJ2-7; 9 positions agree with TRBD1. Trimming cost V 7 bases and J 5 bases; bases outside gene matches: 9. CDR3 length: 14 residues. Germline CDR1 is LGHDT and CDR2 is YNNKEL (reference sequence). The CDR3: CASTHKGQGNEQYF. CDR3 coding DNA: TGTGCCAGCACCCACAAGGGACAGGGTAACGAGCAGTACTTC.

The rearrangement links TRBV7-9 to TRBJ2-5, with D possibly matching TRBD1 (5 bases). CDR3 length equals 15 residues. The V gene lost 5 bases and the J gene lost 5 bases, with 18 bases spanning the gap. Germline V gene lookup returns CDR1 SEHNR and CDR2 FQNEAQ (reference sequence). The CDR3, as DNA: TGTGCCAGCAGCCAAACCGTCTGGGGCCCGGAGACCCAGTACTTC. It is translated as CASSQTVWGPETQYF. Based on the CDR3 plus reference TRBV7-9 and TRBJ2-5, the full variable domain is DTGVSQNPRHKITKRGQNVTFRCDPISEHNRLYWYRQTLGQGPEFLTYFQNEAQLEKSRLLSDRFSAERPKGSFSTLEIQRTEQGDSAMYLCASSQTVWGPETQYFGPGTRLLVL.

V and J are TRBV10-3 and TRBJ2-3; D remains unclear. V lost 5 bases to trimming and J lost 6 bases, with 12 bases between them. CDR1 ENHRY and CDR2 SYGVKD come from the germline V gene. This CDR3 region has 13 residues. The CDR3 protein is CAISQRGADTQYF. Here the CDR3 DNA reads TGTGCCATCAGTCAGCGAGGTGCTGATACGCAGTATTTT.

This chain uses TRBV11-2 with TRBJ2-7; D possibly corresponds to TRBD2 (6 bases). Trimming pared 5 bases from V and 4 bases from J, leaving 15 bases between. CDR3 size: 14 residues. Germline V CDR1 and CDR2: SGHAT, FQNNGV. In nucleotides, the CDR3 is TGTGCCAGCAGCGAAAGGAGGGCTAAGTACGAGCAGTACTTC. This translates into CASSERRAKYEQYF.

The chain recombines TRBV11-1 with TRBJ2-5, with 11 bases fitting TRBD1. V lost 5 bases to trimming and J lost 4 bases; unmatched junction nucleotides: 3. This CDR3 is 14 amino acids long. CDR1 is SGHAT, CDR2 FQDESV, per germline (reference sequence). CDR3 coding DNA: TGTGCCAGCAGCCTGGACAGGGGGCGAGAGACCCAGTACTTC. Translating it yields CASSLDRGRETQYF.

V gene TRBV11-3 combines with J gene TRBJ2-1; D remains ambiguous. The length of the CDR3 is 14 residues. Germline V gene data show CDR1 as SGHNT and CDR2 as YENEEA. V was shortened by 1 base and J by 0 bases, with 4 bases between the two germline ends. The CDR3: CASSLGSSYNEQFF. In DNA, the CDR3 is TGTGCCAGCAGCTTAGGTAGCTCCTACAATGAGCAGTTCTTC.

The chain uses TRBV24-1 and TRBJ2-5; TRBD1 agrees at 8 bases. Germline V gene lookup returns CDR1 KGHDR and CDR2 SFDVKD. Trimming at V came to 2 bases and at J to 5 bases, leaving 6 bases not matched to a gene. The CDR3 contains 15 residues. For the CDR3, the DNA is TGTGCCACCAGTGATTCGGGGACAGGCTGGGAGACCCAGTACTTC. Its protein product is CATSDSGTGWETQYF.